This T cell receptor (beta chain) originates from a study of T cell changes during pregnancy in multiple sclerosis. V lost 6 bases and J lost 8; bases outside the gene matches: 12. The CDR3 sequence is 14 residues long. Germline V CDR1 and CDR2: MGHDK, SYGVNS. Data came from immunoSEQ multiplex PCR; TCRdb stores just in-frame clones and leaves some out. The sample lists about 70,000 clones; roughly 94% were seen once. The sequence was collected from a female donor with multiple sclerosis, enrolled in a pregnancy study. This sample comprised peripheral blood, obtained in the third trimester of pregnancy. The rearrangement links TRBV25-1 to TRBJ1-2, with 7 positions matching TRBD1. CDR3 sequence: CASSDLEGAWGYTF. CDR3 bases: TGTGCCAGCAGCGACCTGGAGGGGGCTTGGGGCTACACCTTC.